Following are 5 T cell receptor beta chains from one sample sequenced in a study of beta chain features in type 1 diabetes. Findings of the study overall: When Type 1 diabetes patients were examined, their TCRB CDR3s proved moderately but significantly shorter in all four CD4+ subsets.

Their antigens are not known. Isolated RNA was reverse transcribed in full, so expressed TCRB transcripts were sequenced. Generated by immunoSEQ multiplex PCR, the TCRdb table keeps only in-frame clones and is missing some. The data show approximately 58,000 clones, with just under 65% seen just once and 0.29% held by the top ten. Sequencing was done on a sample of stem cell memory CD4+ T cells from blood. Receptors originate from a woman younger than 45 with type 1 diabetes.

V is TRBV19 and J is TRBJ2-3, with TRBD2 matching 10 bases. CDR3 size: 15 residues. The germline V gene encodes CDR1 LNHDA and CDR2 SQIVND (reference sequence). V trimming: 2 bases; J trimming: 3 bases; junction bases outside the gene matches: 2. The CDR3 loop reads CASSISGLATDTQYF. The CDR3 DNA reads as TGTGCCAGTAGTATATCGGGACTAGCGACAGATACGCAGTATTTT.

V gene TRBV19 combines with J gene TRBJ2-5; the D is unclear. Trimming took 0 bases from V and 4 from J, leaving 9 bases between them. The germline CDR1 and CDR2 sequences are LNHDA and SQIVND (reference sequence). The CDR3 runs 14 residues. CDR3 in amino acids: CASSIDFGGETQYF. For the CDR3, the DNA is TGTGCCAGTAGTATAGATTTTGGCGGAGAGACCCAGTACTTC.

The V call is TRBV30, the J call TRBJ1-1; tentatively, D is TRBD1 (5 bases). CDR1 GTSNPN and CDR2 SVGIG come from the germline V gene (reference sequence). The V end was cut by 5 bases, the J end by 11 bases, with 18 bases between. CDR3 length: 12 amino acids. CDR3 sequence reads: CAWGPRGFGAFF. The CDR3 nucleotides are TGTGCCTGGGGCCCCCGGGGGTTTGGCGCTTTCTTT.

This chain connects TRBV28 to TRBJ2-7; 8 bases agree with TRBD1. Germline V gene data show CDR1 as MDHEN and CDR2 as SYDVKM. The CDR3 runs to 15 residues. The trim removed 9 bases at V and 6 bases at J, leaving 16 bases unmatched. The CDR3 protein is CASTKGRTGTSEQYF. The DNA for the CDR3 is TGTGCCAGTACGAAGGGGAGGACAGGGACCAGCGAGCAGTACTTC.

The chain employs TRBV18 and TRBJ2-1; D gene uncertain. This CDR3 region has 17 residues. Germline-derived CDR1 and CDR2 are KGHSH and LQKENI. Between the trimmed V and J ends, which lost 2 bases and 1 base, there was a span of 15 bases. CDR3 coding DNA: TGTGCCAGCTCACCAGCAAATATAGTGAGGTCCTACAATGAGCAGTTCTTC. It is translated as CASSPANIVRSYNEQFF.